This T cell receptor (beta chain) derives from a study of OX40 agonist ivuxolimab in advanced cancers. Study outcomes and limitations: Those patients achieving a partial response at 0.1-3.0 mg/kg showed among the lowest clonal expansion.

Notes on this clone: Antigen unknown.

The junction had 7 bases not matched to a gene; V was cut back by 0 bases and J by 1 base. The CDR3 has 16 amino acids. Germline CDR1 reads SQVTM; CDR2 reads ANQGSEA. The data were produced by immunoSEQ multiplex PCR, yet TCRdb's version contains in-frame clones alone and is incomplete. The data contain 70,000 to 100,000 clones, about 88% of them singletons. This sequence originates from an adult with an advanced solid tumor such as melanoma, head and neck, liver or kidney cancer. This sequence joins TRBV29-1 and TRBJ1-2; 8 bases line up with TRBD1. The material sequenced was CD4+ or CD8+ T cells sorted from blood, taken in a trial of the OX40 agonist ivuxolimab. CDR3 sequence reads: CSVEERTGPFNYGYTF. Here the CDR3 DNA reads TGCAGCGTTGAAGAAAGGACAGGGCCCTTTAACTATGGCTACACCTTC.